The T cell receptor (beta chain) under discussion was sequenced for a study of blood T cell repertoires in COVID-19 (TCRdb year 2020). For the wider study: Samples from collaborators originated in the United States, Italy and Spain and spanned both the acute and convalescent phases of COVID-19. The material from the prospective study consisted of cDNA or gDNA derived from T cells, B-cell-depleted T cells, or PBMCs. The dataset comprised deeply sampled blood TCRbeta repertoires from subjects exposed to, actively infected with, or recovered from COVID-19. The repertoires were released in a freely available public database meant as a resource for research on the immune response to SARS-CoV-2. Samples were obtained from the ongoing ImmuneRACE study (first 160 participants) and from 1,254 subjects provided by 6 global collaborators. Nearly every sample came with metadata listing a de-identified subject ID, COVID-19 status, age in years and sex. Where HLA class I and class II types were available, the types were taken from metadata supplied by the sample provider, not from assay-based typing. Points the paper makes about the study in general: The quantity of clinical and demographic metadata differed by source and by participant and was supplied without curation.

The collaborating institutions used their own protocols to collect whole blood in K2EDTA tubes. For TCRbeta analysis, collaborators shipped samples in one of three forms: frozen whole blood, isolated PBMCs, or DNA extracted from either of those sample types. A word on this clone: This receptor's antigen is unknown. One base away there is no much larger clone; base qualities are not given.

The immunoSEQ Assay, a bias-controlled multiplex PCR, was used to amplify TCRbeta CDR3 regions from genomic DNA. Processing in the source paper ran as follows. The number of nucleated cells in each sample was estimated by amplification of reference gene primers within the assay. Sequence reads were collapsed and filtered to measure the absolute abundance of every unique TCRbeta CDR3 rearrangement. For each sample, productive Simpson clonality was calculated as the square root of Simpson's diversity index across productive rearrangements. Entries here come from immuneACCESS through TCRdb and include only in-frame sequences with V and J called. Some clones fail to appear in such tables; in the studies checked, an unresolved V gene covers under half of the shortfall, and the cause of the remainder is unknown. V and J calls and clone size follow that table, whereas D and trimming were derived from the DNA. Here the sample has approximately 280,000 clones; 70% to 90% occur a single time. The ten largest clones add up to approximately 13% of the sample.

The CDR3 starts with the cysteine, ends with the phenylalanine, and has 18 residues. This entry keeps only the CDR3 DNA: 54 bases, framed from base 1. V is pruned by 3 bases and J by 0 bases, leaving 7 bases of the junction without a gene match. Based on the germline V gene (reference sequence), the CDR1 and CDR2 sequences are WNHNN and SYGVQD. Recombination joined TRBV10-1 with TRBJ2-1, with 11 central nucleotides matching TRBD2. The clonotype originates from a woman aged 55-70 years with acute or convalescent COVID-19. Source material: peripheral blood. The CDR3 protein sequence reads: CASSDGTSGNSSYNEQFF. The sequenced DNA is TGCGCCAGCAGTGACGGGACTAGCGGAAATAGCTCCTACAATGAGCAGTTCTTC.